The clone carrying this T cell receptor beta chain has a single count. After removal of 0 bases from V and 7 bases from J, the junction contained 7 bases not matched to a gene. From germline, CDR1 is SGHRS and CDR2 YFSETQ. The CDR3 runs 15 residues. The table came from immunoSEQ multiplex PCR; TCRdb's copy has only in-frame clones and leaves some out. This table holds tens of thousands of clones, 70% to 90% found once. This sample is drawn from a study of T cells in tuberculosis. At the level of the study: A South African cohort included IGRA-negative adolescents, latently infected IGRA-positive adolescents and adults with active tuberculosis. Within 7 days of starting treatment, or before, PBMC were stored.

Time point meaning: new active TB diagnosis, blood taken before or within 7 days of starting treatment. This TCR was recovered from an adult with tuberculosis. Sequencing was performed on PBMCs, taken at tuberculosis diagnosis. This sequence joins TRBV5-1 and TRBJ2-1; 7 nucleotides match TRBD2. CDR3 sequence (DNA): TGCGCCAGCAGCTTGGTCCGGACTAGTTCTAATGAGCAGTTCTTC. Translated, it gives CASSLVRTSSNEQFF.